A single sample gave rise to the 8 T cell receptor beta chains below, sequenced in a study of shared clonotypes between healthy human individuals. Produced via immunoSEQ multiplex PCR; TCRdb's table is partial and in-frame only. The table has around 2,000,000 clones, approximately 95% seen once. The sequenced material came from naive CD4+ T cells sorted from blood. Described subset: CD45RA+ positively selected. The origin of the receptors is a man aged 18 to 30 in good health.

The rearrangement uses TRBV7-3 and TRBJ2-1; TRBD1 aligns across 7 bases. Germline CDR1 is SGHTA and CDR2 is FQGTGA. The CDR3 is 15 amino acids. Trimming removed 2 bases from V and 4 bases from J; junction bases left unmatched: 5. For the CDR3, the DNA is TGTGCCAGCAGCTTACAAGGGGGCGCGTACAATGAGCAGTTCTTC. Amino acid sequence: CASSLQGGAYNEQFF.

This sequence joins TRBV29-1 and TRBJ1-2, with 11 nucleotides matching TRBD1. Trimming removed 4 bases from V and 8 bases from J; junction bases left unmatched: 3. Germline lookup yields CDR1 SQVTM and CDR2 ANQGSEA. The CDR3 runs 12 residues. The CDR3 loop is CSVGGQGEGYTF. As DNA, the CDR3 is TGCAGCGTTGGGGGACAGGGGGAAGGCTACACCTTC.

The chain carries TRBV10-3 and TRBJ1-5; 7 nucleotides align to TRBD1. Germline lookup yields CDR1 ENHRY and CDR2 SYGVKD. V was clipped by 4 bases and J by 2 bases; unmatched bases: 2. This CDR3 has 14 amino acids. In DNA, the CDR3 is TGTGCCATCAGTGTCGGGACAGGCAATCAGCCCCAGCATTTT. Its protein is CAISVGTGNQPQHF.

The chain links TRBV10-3 to TRBJ2-5, with 14 bases fitting TRBD2. J was trimmed by 3 bases and V by 10 bases; bases with no gene match: 1. This CDR3 is built from 13 residues. The germline CDR1 and CDR2 sequences are ENHRY and SYGVKD. CDR3 nucleotide sequence: TGTGCCACGGGACTAGCGGGAGAAGAGACCCAGTACTTC. It specifies CATGLAGEETQYF.

The chain joins TRBV7-8 to TRBJ2-7; either TRBD1 or TRBD2 may fit D (7 bases each). Trimming pared 2 bases from V and 12 bases from J, leaving 17 bases between. This CDR3 has 13 residues. In germline, CDR1 is SGHVS, CDR2 FQNEAQ. CDR3 protein: CASSLREGGGLYF. In nucleotides, the CDR3 is TGTGCCAGCAGCTTAAGGGAGGGAGGGGGCCTGTACTTC.

Concerning this clone itself: Other nucleotide sequences from this sample produce the same CDR3. V is TRBV30 and J is TRBJ2-3; possibly TRBD1 for D (6 bases). Germline assignment: CDR1 GTSNPN and CDR2 SVGIG (reference sequence). This CDR3 is built from 15 residues. V lost 0 bases and J 2 bases, leaving 12 bases between the germline ends. DNA of the CDR3: TGTGCCTGGAGTGTAGCTGGGGGCCTCACAGATACGCAGTATTTT. Protein sequence: CAWSVAGGLTDTQYF.

This chain links TRBV4-1 with TRBJ1-2; D gene uncertain. The length of the CDR3 is 13 residues. Germline V lookup: CDR1 MGHRA, CDR2 YSYEKL. The V end lost 1 base, the J end lost 8 bases, and 11 bases lay between the germline ends. The CDR3 protein is CASSQVPAKGYTF. The CDR3 DNA reads as TGCGCCAGCAGCCAAGTCCCAGCGAAAGGCTACACCTTC.

The rearrangement uses TRBV5-1 and TRBJ1-1; D is ambiguous. Between the trimmed V and J ends, which lost 2 bases and 4 bases, there was a span of 9 bases. Germline V gene data show CDR1 as SGHRS and CDR2 as YFSETQ. This CDR3 has 13 amino acids. CDR3 residues: CASSFNEGTEAFF. Written as DNA, the CDR3 is TGCGCCAGCAGCTTCAATGAGGGCACTGAAGCTTTCTTT.